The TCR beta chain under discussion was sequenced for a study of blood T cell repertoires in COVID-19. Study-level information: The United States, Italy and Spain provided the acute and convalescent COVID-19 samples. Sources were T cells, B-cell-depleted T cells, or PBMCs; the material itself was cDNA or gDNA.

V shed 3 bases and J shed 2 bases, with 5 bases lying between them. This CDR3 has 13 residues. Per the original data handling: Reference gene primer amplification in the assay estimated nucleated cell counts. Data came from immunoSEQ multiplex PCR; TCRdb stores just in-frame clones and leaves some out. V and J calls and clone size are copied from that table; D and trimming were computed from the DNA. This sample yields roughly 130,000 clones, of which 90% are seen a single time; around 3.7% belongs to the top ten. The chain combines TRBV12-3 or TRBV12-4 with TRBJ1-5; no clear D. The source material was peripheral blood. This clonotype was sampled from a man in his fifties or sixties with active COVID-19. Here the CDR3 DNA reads TGTGCCAGCAGTTTTACAGGCAATCAGCCCCAGCATTTT. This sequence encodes CASSFTGNQPQHF.